A single sample is the source of the 2 T cell receptor beta chains below, sequenced in a study of Graves' ophthalmopathy and Graves' hyperthyroidism (dated by TCRdb to the late 2010s). Reads for this sample came from an Illumina HiSeq 2000. For repertoire sequencing, TCR beta CDR3 regions were amplified from RNA transcripts. The first round of RT-PCR was done with HTBI primers and the Qiagen OneStep RT-PCR kit, and was followed by a second round of multiplex PCR, then size selection and purification. Clones were called with MiXCR by TCRdb after fastp trimmed the public reads at Q25, and only in-frame beta chains were retained. For every CDR3 protein sequence, its rows merge into one entry that carries the most common genes and DNA. The sample yields approximately 160,000 distinct CDR3 sequences; 39% were counted once. The ten largest make up about 9.5% of the sample. The material sequenced was peripheral blood. These receptors were obtained from a man aged 25 to 45 with Graves' ophthalmopathy. Donor details come from another sample of the same person, matched by shared clones.

There are many counts of this clonotype. The chain recombines TRBV9 with TRBJ2-2; D is unclear. Trimming removed 3 bases from V and 5 bases from J, with 11 bases in between. The germline V gene encodes CDR1 SGDLS and CDR2 YYNGEE. The CDR3 spans 14 residues. CDR3 coding DNA: TGTGCCAGCAGCGGGCGAGGTCTGACCGGGGAGCTGTTTTTT. Amino acid sequence: CASSGRGLTGELFF.

The table lists this clonotype with many counts. V is TRBV30 and J is TRBJ2-5; D could derive from TRBD1 or TRBD2 (5 bases each). Trimming pared 3 bases from V and 1 base from J, leaving 12 bases between. This CDR3 has 14 residues. Germline lookup yields CDR1 GTSNPN and CDR2 SVGIG (reference sequence). CDR3 in DNA: TGTGCCTGGAGGCCCGGGGCCAGCCAAGAGACCCAGTACTTC. The encoded protein is CAWRPGASQETQYF.